A single T cell receptor (beta chain) is shown here with its context. In germline, CDR1 is GTSNPN, CDR2 SVGIG (reference sequence). This CDR3 is 15 amino acids long. Between the trimmed V and J ends, which lost 3 bases and 2 bases, there was a span of 14 bases. The data were taken from a study of radiation and T cells in renal cell carcinoma. Time point of the sample: baseline pretreatment blood. Treatment in this sample: 15 Gy SBRT to primary tumor, nephrectomy 4 weeks later. The tumor was a clear cell renal cell carcinoma. Assay used: immunoSEQ multiplex PCR; TCRdb lists only in-frame clones, some missing. The table includes 100,000 or so clones, around nine tenths detected once.

Sequencing used blood, obtained from a patient whose treatment included radiotherapy and nephrectomy. The sequence came from a man in his forties or fifties with renal cell carcinoma. The V and J genes are TRBV30 and TRBJ1-3; a possible D gene is TRBD1 (6 bases). CDR3 in amino acids: CAWSPQGSPGNTIYF. The CDR3 DNA reads as TGTGCCTGGAGCCCGCAGGGGTCCCCTGGAAACACCATATATTTT.